This entry is about one TCR beta chain. Its specificity is not known. The data belong to a study of CD8+ T cells in alopecia areata. Findings and limits, study-wide: Among patients, TCR sharing was less clear than in mice, a difference possibly due in part to HLA diversity in the patient population. Lesional tissue from the scalp (especially in alopecia totalis/universalis) showed higher clonality than normal scalp. Scalp sequencing also captures normal skin's resident alphabeta T cells.

The CDR3 runs 13 residues. Trimming took 1 base from V and 7 from J; bases not matched to a gene: 1. The germline CDR1 and CDR2 sequences are SGHAT and FQNNGV. Extraction and reverse transcription of RNA yielded cDNA as the sequencing template. Assay: immunoSEQ multiplex PCR; the TCRdb copy retains only in-frame clones and omits some. The table has 110,000 or so clones, roughly 69% seen once. The source of this sequence is a human donor in good health. The chain carries TRBV11-2 and TRBJ2-1, with 7 bases lining up with TRBD2. Sequences were obtained from CD4+ T cells sorted from blood. CDR3 in DNA: TGTGCCAGCAGCTTAGTACTAGCGAATGAGCAGTTCTTC. Translating gives CASSLVLANEQFF. Based on the CDR3 plus reference TRBV11-2 and TRBJ2-1, the full variable domain is EAGVAQSPRYKIIEKRQSVAFWCNPISGHATLYWYQQILGQGPKLLIQFQNNGVVDDSQLPKDRFSAERLKGVDSTLKIQPAKLEDSAVYLCASSLVLANEQFFGPGTRLTVL.